This T cell receptor beta chain was recovered during a study of CD8 T cells in ankylosing spondylitis. Whole-study results and caveats: Significant enrichment of disease-linked clones was reportedly seen in matched ankylosing spondylitis synovial fluid. Several of the motif variants were reported before in synovial fluid and blood from reactive arthritis.

By quantitative 5'-RACE with molecular barcodes, the TCR beta libraries were made. A single record per CDR3 protein comes from TCRdb applying MiXCR to the 5' RACE reads. The sample records 350,000 or so distinct CDR3 sequences, about 9.9% being singletons. Ten or more counts support this clonotype. The antigen is undetermined. V lost 0 bases, J lost 7 bases, and 19 bases lay in between. This CDR3 comprises 16 residues. Germline V lookup: CDR1 DFQATT, CDR2 SNEGSKA (reference sequence). The chain has TRBV20-1 and TRBJ2-1, with TRBD1 as a possible D gene (6 bases). The sequenced material came from blood, either unsorted or a sorted T cell fraction (not recorded which). This receptor was identified in a female donor with ankylosing spondylitis or in good health (not recorded which). DNA of the CDR3: TGCAGTGCTAGAGATCTCGGGCCTATCAGGGGTAATGAGCAGTTCTTC. Amino acid sequence: CSARDLGPIRGNEQFF.